These T cell receptor beta chains were read from a single sample in a study of breast tumors, draining lymph nodes, adjacent tissues. MiXCR, applied by TCRdb to the multiplex PCR reads, yields one record per CDR3 protein. The sample holds 200,000 to 250,000 distinct CDR3 sequences, 32% seen once. The sample taken for sequencing was axillary lymph node tissue. Receptors were obtained from a female donor with breast cancer. Some clones in this sample may be carry-over from other donors' samples. Each CDR3 is given with its conserved first and last residue. The order of the fields is J gene, D gene, clone size, V gene, CDR3 DNA, CDR3 protein. D genes are given only for firm matches. Clone size appears in some rows only: once, few, many, or a class for an expanded clone.

TRBJ2-3	TRBD1	.	TRBV5-1	TGCGCCAGCAGCTCTCCCCGGGACAGGGTTACAGATACGCAGTATTTT	CASSSPRDRVTDTQYF
TRBJ1-3	.	.	TRBV1	TGTCACCGGCCTGGAAACACCATATATTTT	CHRPGNTIYF
TRBJ1-1	TRBD1	.	TRBV20-1	TGCAGTGCTAGGGGACAGGGGATGAACACTGAAGCTTTCTTT	CSARGQGMNTEAFF
TRBJ1-5	TRBD1	many	TRBV12-3/TRBV12-4	TGTGCCAGCAGTCCGGACAGGGGTCAGCCCCAGCATTTT	CASSPDRGQPQHF
TRBJ2-1	.	many	TRBV20-1	TGCAGTGCTCGGGGAATGAAAAATTACAATGAGCAGTTCTTC	CSARGMKNYNEQFF
TRBJ2-1	.	many	TRBV11-2	TGTGCCAGCAGCCAGCAGCCGGGATCCTACAATGAGCAGTTCTTC	CASSQQPGSYNEQFF
TRBJ1-2	.	many	TRBV20-1	TGCAGTGCTAGACCGACGACCAACTATGGCTACACCTTC	CSARPTTNYGYTF
TRBJ2-2	TRBD2	.	TRBV19	TGTGCCCGTAGTCCGCGTGGACTAGCGACCGGGGAGCTGTTCTTT	CARSPRGLATGELFF
TRBJ2-7	.	many	TRBV10-2	TGCGCCAGCAGTGATGTGGCTACGCACCCCTACGAGCAGTACTTC	CASSDVATHPYEQYF
TRBJ2-7	.	many	TRBV7-9	TGTGCCAGCAGCGAATCCAGGGGACACACCTACGAGCAGTACTTC	CASSESRGHTYEQYF
TRBJ2-1	.	few	TRBV9	TGTGCCAGCAGCGTAGAGGGTAGGGACGGGGAGCAGTCCTTC	CASSVEGRDGEQSF
TRBJ2-1	TRBD2	many	TRBV5-1	TGCGCCAGCAGCTTCCGGGAGGGCCTCGGAAATGAGCAGTTCTTC	CASSFREGLGNEQFF
TRBJ2-1	TRBD1	.	TRBV14	TGTGCCAGCAGCCAAGGACAGGGGGCCTACAATGAGCCGTTCTTC	CASSQGQGAYNEPFF
TRBJ2-5	.	many	TRBV12-3/TRBV12-4	TGTGCCAGCAGTTTTTCCGGGGGAGGGACCCAGTACTTC	CASSFSGGGTQYF
TRBJ2-7	.	many	TRBV14	TGTGCCAGCAGCCAAGGGCAAGCGACGGGGTACGAGCAGTACTTC	CASSQGQATGYEQYF
TRBJ2-3	.	many	TRBV6-1	TGTGCCAGCAGTGAATTTGGTGCAGATACGCAGTATTTT	CASSEFGADTQYF
TRBJ2-2	TRBD1	few	TRBV6-6	TGTGCCAGCAGTCACTTAGGGACAGACACCGGGGAGCTGTTTTTT	CASSHLGTDTGELFF
TRBJ2-1	.	many	TRBV20-1	TGCAGTGCCGAGGCCGGGACGAGCTCCTACAATGAGCAGTTCTTC	CSAEAGTSSYNEQFF
TRBJ2-3	TRBD2	many	TRBV6-2/TRBV6-3	TGTGCCAGCATGGGAGCGGGGTTGATCTCTAGCACAGATACGCAGTATTTT	CASMGAGLISSTDTQYF
TRBJ2-7	.	many	TRBV11-3	TGTGCCAGCAGCTTGGGGTCCGCCACGCGATACGAGCAGTACTTC	CASSLGSATRYEQYF
TRBJ1-1	.	.	TRBV10-3	TGTGCCATCAGTGAGCCCGGGGGTCTGGGAGTAACTGAAGCTTTCTTT	CAISEPGGLGVTEAFF
TRBJ2-5	TRBD1	many	TRBV3-1	TGTGCCAGCAGCCACCGGGACAGGCTCCAAGAGACCCAGTACTTC	CASSHRDRLQETQYF
TRBJ2-3	.	.	TRBV19	TGTGCCAGTAGATCATCCGGGTCCCTGGCGGATACGCAGTATTTT	CASRSSGSLADTQYF
TRBJ2-2	.	.	TRBV25-1	TGTGCTAGAGATCCTTCTGGCTCCGGGGAGCTGTTTTTT	CARDPSGSGELFF
TRBJ2-5	.	many	TRBV19	TGTGCTCAAACCGGGGGGCCAGAGACCCAGTACTTC	CAQTGGPETQYF
TRBJ2-1	.	.	TRBV5-4	TGTGCCAGCAGCTTGAGCAGCCCGAACGATGAGCAGCTCTTC	CASSLSSPNDEQLF
TRBJ2-7	.	many	TRBV28	TGTGCCAGCAGTTTACCGAAATACGAGCAGTACTTC	CASSLPKYEQYF
TRBJ2-7	.	few	TRBV5-5	TGTGCCAGCAGCTTGGGGGGGACCGAGCAGTACTTC	CASSLGGTEQYF
TRBJ2-1	.	many	TRBV7-2	TGTGCCAGCAGCTTCCTCCCGGGGGATGAGCAGTTCTTC	CASSFLPGDEQFF
TRBJ1-5	.	.	TRBV7-2	TGTGCCAGCAGCTTAGGGGGACTAGCGGGAGCAGGGGAGCCCCAGCATTTT	CASSLGGLAGAGEPQHF
TRBJ2-1	TRBD2	few	TRBV6-5	TGTGCCAGCAGTTACAGTTGGCTAGGGGCTAGCGGCTCCTACAATGAGCAGTTCTTC	CASSYSWLGASGSYNEQFF
TRBJ1-2	TRBD1	.	TRBV2	TGTGCCAGCCAGGGGGCGCGAGGAAACACCTTC	CASQGARGNTF
TRBJ1-2	TRBD1	.	TRBV7-2	TGTGCCAGCAGCTTTTCCGGGACAGAAGGGTATGGCTACCCCTTC	CASSFSGTEGYGYPF
TRBJ2-5	.	many	TRBV9	TGTGCCAGCAGCGTAGACCCCGGACGGGCGACCCAGTACTTC	CASSVDPGRATQYF
TRBJ2-5	TRBD2	many	TRBV12-3/TRBV12-4	TGTGCCAGCAGCCCCGGGACTAGCGGCAAAGAGACCCAGTACTTC	CASSPGTSGKETQYF
TRBJ2-7	.	many	TRBV12-5	TGTGCTAGTGGTGCCGGGACACATCGGAACGAGCAGTACTTC	CASGAGTHRNEQYF
TRBJ2-2	TRBD2	.	TRBV28	TGTGCCAGCACCGAAGCGGGAACCACCGGGGAGCTGTTTTTT	CASTEAGTTGELFF
TRBJ2-1	TRBD2	few	TRBV20-1	TGCAGTGCTAGAGCTAGCGGGCCGTACAATGAGCAGTTCTTC	CSARASGPYNEQFF
TRBJ2-5	TRBD2	.	TRBV9	TGTGCCAGCAGCGCCGGGACTATCGGGAGAGGAGAGACCCAGTACTTC	CASSAGTIGRGETQYF
TRBJ2-1	.	many	TRBV20-1	TGCAGTGCAATTGACAAATACAATGAGCAGTTCTTC	CSAIDKYNEQFF
TRBJ2-1	.	.	TRBV18	TGTGCCAGCTCACCACCGATAGCAGCCAATGAGCAGTTCTTC	CASSPPIAANEQFF
TRBJ2-6	.	many	TRBV6-5	TGTGCCAGCAGGGCAGGGCATTTTGGGTCTGGGGCCAACGTCCTGACTTTC	CASRAGHFGSGANVLTF
TRBJ2-1	.	few	TRBV5-1	TGCGCCAGCAGCCCCACCGGGGAAGATTACAATGAGCAGTTCTTC	CASSPTGEDYNEQFF
TRBJ2-1	.	many	TRBV7-9	TGTGCCAGCGCGGGGTCGGGTGGGGATAGCTCCTACAATGAGCAGTTCTTC	CASAGSGGDSSYNEQFF
TRBJ2-7	TRBD2	many	TRBV14	TGTGCCAGCAGCCAGGGGAGGGGCCCCTACGAGCAGTACTTC	CASSQGRGPYEQYF
TRBJ2-5	.	.	TRBV5-5	TGTGCCAGCAGCTCACAGACAGCGTCTAGGGAGACCCAGTACTTC	CASSSQTASRETQYF
TRBJ2-5	.	.	TRBV9	TGTGCCAGCAGCGCTGGGGCCAGGCCCCACGGGACCCCGTACTTC	CASSAGARPHGTPYF
TRBJ1-5	.	many	TRBV6-5	TGTGCCAGCAGTTCTATTGAGGGCTTGGGTCAGCCCCAGCATTTT	CASSSIEGLGQPQHF
TRBJ1-2	.	.	TRBV7-2	TGTGCCAGCAGTCCCCTGAGGGGCTACACCTTC	CASSPLRGYTF